This T cell receptor beta chain came from a study of read filtering for tumor transcriptome and immune sequencing. Study-level background: The cohort had more than 16 men and approximately 14 women aged about 45 to 80, mean about 68 years.

In germline, CDR1 is SQVTM, CDR2 ANQGSEA. This CDR3 is 12 amino acids long. V was cut by 0 bases and J by 10 bases, with 12 bases left in between. This clonotype was detected many times. The library was built from about 400 ng RNA with molecular barcoded adaptors for alpha/delta and beta/gamma chains. MiXCR was run by TCRdb on the reads, yielding one entry per CDR3 protein. The sample lists more than 100,000 distinct CDR3 sequences, over 10% occurring once. Sequenced input: a population of CD138-negative cells sorted from bone marrow. This receptor was obtained from a donor at least 40 years old with multiple myeloma. This chain joins TRBV29-1 and TRBJ1-2, with a tentative D call TRBD1 (6 bases). The CDR3 bases are TGCAGCGTTGAAGAGAAGGCAGGGGTCTACACCTTC. Encoded protein: CSVEEKAGVYTF.